This entry lists 30 T cell receptor beta chains sequenced from one sample in a study of blood T cell repertoires in COVID-19. TCRdb's table, derived via immunoSEQ multiplex PCR, lists solely in-frame clones and lacks some. There are 400,000 to 450,000 clones in the sample; 85% to 90% occur only once, and 1% to 1.3% lies in the top ten. Input material: PBMCs or T cells enriched from blood (not recorded which). The source of these receptors is a young man who had recovered from COVID-19.

This chain uses TRBV7-2 with TRBJ1-4, with D possibly TRBD1 on 6 matching bases. Germline V gene lookup returns CDR1 SGHTA and CDR2 FQGNSA. The CDR3 is 15 amino acids. Trimming cost V 4 bases and J 8 bases, with 17 bases left between them. As DNA, the CDR3 is TGTGCCAGCAGCTACCTTGGGGGGGCGCAAGAAAAACTGTTTTTT. This gives the protein CASSYLGGAQEKLFF.

The chain uses TRBV10-3 and TRBJ2-7; 9 bases match TRBD1. The J segment lost 3 bases and the V segment lost 3 bases, leaving 6 bases of the junction unmatched. CDR1 and CDR2 from the germline V gene are ENHRY and SYGVKD. The CDR3 spans 15 residues. As DNA, the CDR3 is TGTGCCATCAGTGACCCGGGACAGGGTAGCTACGAGCAGTACTTC. It is translated as CAISDPGQGSYEQYF.

The chain uses TRBV2 and TRBJ1-2; D might be TRBD1 (5 bases). V was clipped by 5 bases and J by 4 bases, with 14 bases between them. This CDR3 contains 14 residues. Germline loops: CDR1 SNHLY, CDR2 FYNNEI. The CDR3 sequence is CASSIGGLVYGYTF. CDR3 nucleotide sequence: TGTGCCAGCAGTATCGGGGGATTAGTCTATGGCTACACCTTC.

The V call is TRBV7-9, the J call TRBJ1-1; no definite D call. The V end lost 0 bases, the J end lost 6 bases, and 11 bases lay between the germline ends. CDR1 SEHNR and CDR2 FQNEAQ come from the germline V gene (reference sequence). The CDR3 extends over 14 amino acids. This CDR3 reads CASSLARDLAEAFF. As DNA, the CDR3 is TGTGCCAGCAGCTTAGCTCGGGATCTAGCTGAAGCTTTCTTT.

This sequence joins TRBV2 and TRBJ2-7, with no clear D. V shed 6 bases and J shed 0 bases, with 12 bases lying between them. CDR3 length: 14 amino acids. Germline loops: CDR1 SNHLY, CDR2 FYNNEI. For the CDR3, the DNA is TGTGCCAGCAGCTTAGAGCTCGGCTCCTACGAGCAGTACTTC. It codes for CASSLELGSYEQYF.

The chain recombines TRBV19 with TRBJ2-7; D is unresolved. CDR1 is LNHDA, CDR2 SQIVND, per germline (reference sequence). CDR3 length: 15 residues. The V gene lost 1 base and the J gene lost 0 bases, with 10 bases spanning the gap. DNA of the CDR3: TGTGCCAGTAGTATAGTTGGCAGAAGCTCCTACGAGCAGTACTTC. It specifies CASSIVGRSSYEQYF.

This chain uses TRBV11-2 with TRBJ2-2; 11 nucleotides agree with TRBD1. In germline, CDR1 is SGHAT, CDR2 FQNNGV. The CDR3 totals 15 residues. Losses at the gene ends were 4 bases for V and 5 bases for J; bases not matched to a gene: 3. CDR3 protein: CASSSGQGGTGELFF. The CDR3 coding sequence is TGTGCCAGCAGCTCGGGACAGGGGGGAACCGGGGAGCTGTTTTTT.

V gene TRBV6-2 or TRBV6-3 combines with J gene TRBJ1-2; the D gene is possibly TRBD1 (5 bases). CDR1 MNHEY and CDR2 SVGEGT come from the germline V gene. V was shortened by 2 bases and J by 4 bases, with 11 bases between the two germline ends. This CDR3 is built from 14 residues. The CDR3 sequence: CASSYGAPSYGYTF. For the CDR3, the DNA is TGTGCCAGCAGTTACGGGGCGCCCAGCTATGGCTACACCTTC.

This clone has a handful of counts. V usage is TRBV24-1 and J usage is TRBJ2-7; 9 bases match TRBD1. CDR3 length: 16 residues. CDR1 is KGHDR and CDR2 is SFDVKD in the germline V gene. Losses at the gene ends were 4 bases for V and 1 base for J; bases not matched to a gene: 7. The CDR3: CATSEATGGWSYEQYF. CDR3 coding DNA: TGTGCCACCAGTGAAGCCACAGGGGGCTGGTCCTACGAGCAGTACTTC.

This chain links TRBV15 with TRBJ2-3, with 7 bases lining up with TRBD1. V gave up 2 bases and J gave up 1 base; unmatched junction bases: 9. The CDR3 totals 17 residues. From germline, CDR1 is LNHNV and CDR2 YYDKDF (reference sequence). CDR3 residues: CATSRSPGDRGTDTQYF. In DNA, the CDR3 is TGTGCCACCAGCAGATCCCCTGGAGACAGGGGCACAGATACGCAGTATTTT.

This clone has only a few counts. The V and J genes are TRBV30 and TRBJ1-5; D not resolved. Trimming removed 2 bases at V and 11 bases at J, with 16 bases between. The germline CDR1 and CDR2 sequences are GTSNPN and SVGIG (reference sequence). CDR3 length equals 13 residues. The CDR3 reads CAWSHPTVEAQHF. The DNA for the CDR3 is TGTGCCTGGAGTCACCCCACTGTTGAGGCCCAGCATTTT. Looking up the rest from reference TRBV30 and TRBJ1-5 gives the full variable domain: SQTIHQWPATLVQPVGSPLSLECTVEGTSNPNLYWYRQAAGRGLQLLFYSVGIGQISSEVPQNLSASRPQDRQFILSSKKLLLSDSGFYLCAWSHPTVEAQHFGDGTRLSIL.

J is TRBJ2-1 and V is TRBV7-9, with 10 bases identical to TRBD2. The CDR3 runs to 15 residues. Germline V gene sequence: CDR1 SEHNR, CDR2 FQNEAQ (reference sequence). The junction had 5 bases not matched to a gene; V was cut back by 4 bases and J by 5 bases. This chain's CDR3 is CASSSGLARDNEQFF. CDR3 DNA: TGTGCCAGCAGCTCGGGACTAGCGAGAGACAATGAGCAGTTCTTC. The complete variable domain, with remaining parts taken from reference TRBV7-9 and TRBJ2-1, reads DTGVSQNPRHKITKRGQNVTFRCDPISEHNRLYWYRQTLGQGPEFLTYFQNEAQLEKSRLLSDRFSAERPKGSFSTLEIQRTEQGDSAMYLCASSSGLARDNEQFFGPGTRLTVL.

V is TRBV28 and J is TRBJ2-7, with 10 bases identical to TRBD2. This CDR3 region has 14 residues. The ends lost 6 bases at V and 4 bases at J; junction bases unmatched: 6. The germline CDR1 and CDR2 sequences are MDHEN and SYDVKM. The CDR3 sequence: CASRVGLAVYEQYF. Written as DNA, the CDR3 is TGTGCCAGCAGGGTCGGACTAGCGGTATACGAGCAGTACTTC.

This sequence joins TRBV11-2 and TRBJ1-6, with D possibly matching TRBD1 (5 bases). This CDR3 is 16 amino acids long. Germline V gives CDR1 SGHAT, CDR2 FQNNGV. The germline V and J ends were trimmed by 6 bases and 10 bases, with 22 bases remaining between them. CDR3 region: CASRASRGILGSPLHF. The CDR3 bases are TGTGCCAGCAGGGCCTCAAGGGGTATTTTAGGGTCACCCCTCCACTTT.

The rearrangement links TRBV5-4 to TRBJ2-7, with TRBD2 as a possible D gene (6 bases). CDR3 length: 14 residues. V gave up 4 bases and J gave up 6 bases, with 17 bases separating them. In germline, CDR1 is SGHNT, CDR2 YYREEE (reference sequence). The CDR3 DNA sequence: TGTGCCAGCAGCAGCGCCGGGGGTAAACTCGAGCAGTACTTC. Its translation is CASSSAGGKLEQYF.

The table lists this clone with a count of one. The CDR3 reads CASSLGLFSEQYF. Here the CDR3 DNA reads TGTGCCAGCAGCCTTGGGCTATTTTCCGAGCAGTACTTC. This chain uses TRBV12-3 or TRBV12-4 with TRBJ2-7; D is ambiguous. V shed 6 bases and J shed 6 bases, with 15 bases lying between them. The CDR3 sequence is 13 residues long.

The rearrangement links TRBV4-1 to TRBJ1-5, with TRBD1 matching over 7 bases. The germline V gene encodes CDR1 MGHRA and CDR2 YSYEKL. Trimming cost V 4 bases and J 6 bases; bases outside gene matches: 9. The CDR3 spans 15 residues. CDR3 nucleotides: TGCGCCAGCAGCCTCGAGTTTACAGGGGTTCAGCCCCAGCATTTT. The encoded protein is CASSLEFTGVQPQHF.

The V gene is TRBV28, the J gene TRBJ2-6, with a weak D call TRBD1 (6 bases). The CDR3 consists of 15 residues. Between the trimmed V and J ends, which lost 5 bases and 1 base, there was a span of 9 bases. Germline-derived CDR1 and CDR2 are MDHEN and SYDVKM. CDR3 protein: CASSARGSGANVLTF. Written as DNA, the CDR3 is TGTGCCAGCAGTGCCAGGGGATCTGGGGCCAACGTCCTGACTTTC. The complete variable domain, with remaining parts taken from reference TRBV28 and TRBJ2-6, reads DVKVTQSSRYLVKRTGEKVFLECVQDMDHENMFWYRQDPGLGLRLIYFSYDVKMKEKGDIPEGYSVSREKKERFSLILESASTNQTSMYLCASSARGSGANVLTFGAGSRLTVL.

The chain carries TRBV7-9 and TRBJ2-5, with D possibly matching TRBD2 (5 bases). Between the trimmed V and J ends, which lost 7 bases and 4 bases, there was a span of 7 bases. This CDR3 comprises 11 residues. Germline V gene data show CDR1 as SEHNR and CDR2 as FQNEAQ (reference sequence). The DNA for the CDR3 is TGTGCCAGCACCGAGGGAGAGACCCAGTACTTC. Translating gives CASTEGETQYF. The whole variable domain, remainder taken from reference TRBV7-9 and TRBJ2-5, is DTGVSQNPRHKITKRGQNVTFRCDPISEHNRLYWYRQTLGQGPEFLTYFQNEAQLEKSRLLSDRFSAERPKGSFSTLEIQRTEQGDSAMYLCASTEGETQYFGPGTRLLVL.

The chain employs TRBV7-3 and TRBJ2-3; 7 nucleotides line up with TRBD1. The germline gives CDR1 SGHTA, CDR2 FQGTGA. Trimming removed 5 bases from V and 5 bases from J; junction bases left unmatched: 1. The CDR3 has 12 residues. CDR3 DNA: TGTGCCAGCAGCCGGGACAGAGATACGCAGTATTTT. Translating gives CASSRDRDTQYF.

J is TRBJ2-7 and V is TRBV6-5; maybe TRBD1 (5 bases). V was pared by 0 bases and J by 2 bases, with 14 bases between. This CDR3 comprises 16 residues. Germline V lookup: CDR1 MNHEY, CDR2 SVGAGI. The CDR3 spells CASSYSARVTPYEQYF. CDR3 coding DNA: TGTGCCAGCAGTTACTCTGCCAGGGTAACTCCCTACGAGCAGTACTTC.

The CDR3, as DNA: TGTGCCAGCAAGGGGTATAGCAATCAGCCCCAGCATTTT. Protein: CASKGYSNQPQHF. V usage is TRBV6-6 and J usage is TRBJ1-5; tentatively, D is TRBD1 (5 bases). Germline lookup yields CDR1 MNHNY and CDR2 SVGAGI (reference sequence). V shed 7 bases and J shed 0 bases, with 7 bases lying between them. CDR3 size: 13 residues.

This chain links TRBV6-4 with TRBJ2-1; 7 bases map to TRBD2. The ends lost 7 bases at V and 7 bases at J; junction bases unmatched: 7. The germline gives CDR1 MRHNA, CDR2 SNTAGT. The CDR3 is 13 amino acids. The CDR3 here is CASKSAGANEQFF. CDR3 nucleotides: TGTGCCAGCAAGTCCGCGGGAGCAAATGAGCAGTTCTTC.

The chain has TRBV6-5 and TRBJ1-5, with 7 nucleotides matching TRBD1. V dropped 8 bases and J dropped 3; count of bases not matched to a gene: 7. This CDR3 spans 14 amino acids. Per the germline V gene, CDR1 is MNHEY and CDR2 is SVGAGI. The CDR3 nucleotides read TGTGCCAGCGGTACGGACAGGTCCAATCAGCCCCAGCATTTT. Encoded protein: CASGTDRSNQPQHF.

The rearrangement joins TRBV27 to TRBJ2-4; 8 nucleotides line up with TRBD1. After removal of 5 bases from V and 0 bases from J, the junction contained 3 bases not matched to a gene. This CDR3 is 15 amino acids long. CDR1 MNHEY and CDR2 SMNVEV come from the germline V gene (reference sequence). The CDR3 nucleotides are TGTGCCAGCAGTACAGGGGGTCTAGCCAAAAACATTCAGTACTTC. This encodes CASSTGGLAKNIQYF.

CDR3 amino acids: CAWSVRGTLSKLFF. In DNA, the CDR3 is TGTGCCTGGAGTGTACGGGGGACTTTGAGCAAACTGTTTTTT. The V call is TRBV30, the J call TRBJ1-4; the D gene is possibly TRBD1 (5 bases). The ends were cut back, 0 bases at V and 11 bases at J, with 16 bases in the middle. In germline, CDR1 is GTSNPN, CDR2 SVGIG (reference sequence). This CDR3 has 14 amino acids.

The gene calls are TRBV6-4 and TRBJ2-1, with a tentative D call TRBD2 (6 bases). The CDR3 consists of 14 residues. The V gene's germline CDR1 is MRHNA and CDR2 SNTAGT. The V and J ends lost 2 bases and 6 bases respectively, with 11 bases between them. The CDR3 protein is CASSDDWRGNEQFF. The CDR3 region has the DNA TGTGCCAGCAGTGACGACTGGCGGGGCAATGAGCAGTTCTTC.

In DNA, the CDR3 is TGTGCCAGCAGTTTTAGCGGCTTTGGGAACTATGGCTACACCTTC. Its protein is CASSFSGFGNYGYTF. The rearrangement links TRBV28 to TRBJ1-2, with no clear D. The CDR3 consists of 15 residues. The V end was cut by 3 bases, the J end by 2 bases, with 13 bases between. The germline CDR1 and CDR2 sequences are MDHEN and SYDVKM.

The rearrangement joins TRBV29-1 to TRBJ2-5, with D possibly matching TRBD2 (6 bases). Trimming removed 5 bases at V and 1 base at J, with 8 bases between. Germline V gives CDR1 SQVTM, CDR2 ANQGSEA. The CDR3 length is 12 residues. The CDR3 region has the DNA TGCAGCGTTTGGACTACCCAAGAGACCCAGTACTTC. Protein sequence: CSVWTTQETQYF.

This clone was observed a single time. The chain links TRBV18 to TRBJ1-2; D is uncertain. Trimming took 3 bases from V and 8 from J, leaving 13 bases between them. The CDR3 length is 13 residues. Germline CDR1 and CDR2: KGHSH and LQKENI. The CDR3 DNA reads as TGTGCCAGCTCACCCGGGGAGAGAGACGGCTACACCTTC. Protein sequence: CASSPGERDGYTF.